This TCR beta chain derives from a study of cytomegalovirus exposure and HLA in healthy donors. V gave up 4 bases and J gave up 8 bases; unmatched junction bases: 8. The CDR3 runs 15 residues. Germline assignment: CDR1 LGHNA and CDR2 YNFKEQ. Remarks on this clone: Its specificity is unknown.

Broader study findings: Presence/absence analyses assumed roughly uniform sequencing depth across donors, which may not hold.

The primer mix had 60 Vbeta and 13 Jbeta primers. Sequencing was performed with immunoSEQ multiplex PCR; in TCRdb, only in-frame clones are kept and a portion is missing. The table records roughly 120,000 clones, about 86% of them present only once. The specimen sequenced was PBMCs. The V gene is TRBV4-2, the J gene TRBJ2-1, with 10 bases aligning to TRBD2. This receptor was identified in a woman in her thirties or forties in good health and CMV-seronegative. This CDR3 reads CASSRYSGGADEQFF. The CDR3 region has the DNA TGTGCCAGCAGCCGTTACAGCGGGGGGGCTGATGAGCAGTTCTTC.